This entry concerns a single TCR beta chain. The antigen remains undetermined. The germline gives CDR1 SGDLS, CDR2 YYNGEE. The CDR3 length is 13 residues. J gave up 7 bases and V 3 bases, and 6 bases lay outside the gene matches. This sample stems from a study of cytomegalovirus exposure and HLA in healthy donors. General study results and limits: A missense variant in DCLRE1C was later tied to TCR beta V- and J-gene trimming. It was only CMV serostatus that was available as immune exposure information. Accounts indicate the classifier identified cytomegalovirus status with strong specificity and sensitivity.

PCR amplification relied on 60 Vbeta primers (plus 13 Jbeta primers). The authors' processing: As a later analysis found, there were tens of millions of unique TCR beta chains, of which roughly 11 million were shared. Produced via immunoSEQ multiplex PCR; TCRdb's table is partial and in-frame only. The D gene and trimming were derived from the DNA, and the V and J assignments and clone size from that table. The data contain 150,000 to 200,000 clones, approximately 80% of them singletons. This chain connects TRBV9 to TRBJ2-5; 7 bases fit TRBD1. The source of this sequence is a woman in her forties in good health and CMV-seronegative. Sequenced material: PBMCs. The CDR3 DNA reads TGTGCCAGCAGCGGGGACAGTAAGGGGACCCAGTACTTC. As protein: CASSGDSKGTQYF.